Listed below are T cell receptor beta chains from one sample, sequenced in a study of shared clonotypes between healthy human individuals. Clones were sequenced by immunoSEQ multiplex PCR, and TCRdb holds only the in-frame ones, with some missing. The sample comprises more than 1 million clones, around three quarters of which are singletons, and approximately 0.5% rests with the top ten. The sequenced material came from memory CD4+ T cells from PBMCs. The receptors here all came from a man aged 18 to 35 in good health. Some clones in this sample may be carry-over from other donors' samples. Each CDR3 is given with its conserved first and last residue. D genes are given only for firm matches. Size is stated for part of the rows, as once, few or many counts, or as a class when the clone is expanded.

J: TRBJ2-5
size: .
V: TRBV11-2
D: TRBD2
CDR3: CASSALLAGGRGETQYF
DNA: TGTGCCAGCAGCGCATTATTAGCGGGAGGGCGCGGGGAGACCCAGTACTTC

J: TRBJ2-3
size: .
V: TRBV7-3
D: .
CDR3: CASSLTQISTDTQYF
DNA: TGTGCCAGCAGCTTAACGCAGATAAGCACAGATACGCAGTATTTT

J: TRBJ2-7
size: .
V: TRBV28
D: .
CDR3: CASSFPGPNFGPSEQYF
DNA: TGTGCCAGCAGTTTTCCCGGGCCTAATTTTGGTCCCAGCGAGCAGTACTTC

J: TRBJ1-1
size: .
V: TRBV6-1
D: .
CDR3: CASSEGRLMNTEAFF
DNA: TGTGCCAGCAGTGAAGGCAGACTAATGAACACTGAAGCTTTCTTT

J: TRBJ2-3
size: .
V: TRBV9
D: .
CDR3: CASSVRGTFNTDTQYF
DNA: TGTGCCAGCAGCGTACGGGGGACATTTAACACAGATACGCAGTATTTT

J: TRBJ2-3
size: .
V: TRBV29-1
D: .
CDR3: CSVEEGFLTDTQYF
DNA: TGCAGCGTTGAAGAAGGATTTCTCACAGATACGCAGTATTTT

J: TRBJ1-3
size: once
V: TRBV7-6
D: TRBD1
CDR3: CASSPWQGAGNTIYF
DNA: TGTGCCAGCAGCCCCTGGCAGGGGGCGGGAAACACCATATATTTT

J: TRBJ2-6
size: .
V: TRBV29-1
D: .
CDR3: CSVALSGANVLTF
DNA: TGCAGCGTGGCCCTATCTGGGGCCAACGTCCTGACTTTC

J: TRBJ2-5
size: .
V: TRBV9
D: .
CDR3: CASSPQGETQYF
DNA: TGTGCCAGCAGCCCCCAAGGAGAGACCCAGTACTTC

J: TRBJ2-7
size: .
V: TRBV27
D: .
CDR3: CASSSTGRPYEQYF
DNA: TGTGCCAGCAGTTCCACAGGGAGGCCCTACGAGCAGTACTTC

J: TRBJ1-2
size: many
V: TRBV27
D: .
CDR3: CASTPFGGDYGYTF
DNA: TGTGCCAGCACCCCCTTCGGGGGTGACTATGGCTACACCTTC

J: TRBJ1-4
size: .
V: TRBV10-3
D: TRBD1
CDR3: CAISDDYDRGAPGKLFF
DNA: TGTGCCATCAGTGATGATTACGACAGGGGAGCGCCGGGGAAACTGTTTTTT

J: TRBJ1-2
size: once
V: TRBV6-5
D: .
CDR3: CASSSQGTPGYGYTF
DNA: TGTGCCAGCAGTTCACAGGGCACTCCGGGGTATGGCTACACCTTC

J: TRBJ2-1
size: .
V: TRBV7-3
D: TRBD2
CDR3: CASSPQGLAGIYNEQFF
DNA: TGTGCCAGCAGCCCCCAGGGACTAGCGGGAATTTACAATGAGCAGTTCTTC

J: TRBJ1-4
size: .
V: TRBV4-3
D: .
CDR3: CASSRRSTNEKLFF
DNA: TGCGCCAGCAGCCGAAGATCAACTAATGAAAAACTGTTTTTT

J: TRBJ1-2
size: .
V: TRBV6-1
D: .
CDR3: CASSEGGEGTGYTF
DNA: TGTGCCAGCAGTGAAGGAGGGGAAGGGACCGGCTACACCTTC

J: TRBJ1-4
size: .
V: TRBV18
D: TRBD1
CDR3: CASSPPGQGATNEKLFF
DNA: TGTGCCAGCTCACCTCCGGGACAGGGCGCAACTAATGAAAAACTGTTTTTT

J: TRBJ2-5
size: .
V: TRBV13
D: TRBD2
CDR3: CASSSTSGWGETQYF
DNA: TGTGCCAGCAGCTCCACTAGCGGTTGGGGGGAGACCCAGTACTTC

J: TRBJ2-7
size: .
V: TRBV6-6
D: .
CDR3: CASSPSITPDEQYF
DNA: TGTGCCAGCAGTCCCTCGATAACCCCGGACGAGCAGTACTTC

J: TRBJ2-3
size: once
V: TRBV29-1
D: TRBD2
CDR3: CSVGSGLAVSDTQYF
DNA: TGCAGCGTTGGTTCGGGACTAGCGGTATCAGATACGCAGTATTTT

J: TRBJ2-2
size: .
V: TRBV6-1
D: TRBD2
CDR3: CASSDSGRAGNTGELFF
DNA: TGTGCCAGCAGTGACAGCGGGAGGGCGGGAAACACCGGGGAGCTGTTTTTT

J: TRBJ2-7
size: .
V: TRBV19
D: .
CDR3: CASSMGRYGSTHPYEQYF
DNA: TGTGCCAGTAGTATGGGCAGGTATGGTTCGACACACCCCTACGAGCAGTACTTC

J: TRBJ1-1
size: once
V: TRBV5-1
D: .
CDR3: CASSLVGLGLNTEAFF
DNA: TGCGCCAGCAGCTTGGTAGGGTTAGGGCTGAACACTGAAGCTTTCTTT

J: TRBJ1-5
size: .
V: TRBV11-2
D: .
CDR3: CASSAASDQPQHF
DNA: TGTGCCAGCAGCGCGGCGAGCGATCAGCCCCAGCATTTT

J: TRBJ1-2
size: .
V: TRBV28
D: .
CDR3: CASRMREVYGYTF
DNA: TGTGCCAGCAGAATGCGGGAGGTCTATGGCTACACCTTC

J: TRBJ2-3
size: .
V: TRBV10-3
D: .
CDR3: CAISAGPEDMQYF
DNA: TGTGCCATCAGTGCTGGACCAGAAGATATGCAGTATTTT

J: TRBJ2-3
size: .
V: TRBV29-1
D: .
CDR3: CSVEETSSRPDTQYF
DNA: TGCAGCGTGGAGGAAACTAGCTCCCGCCCAGATACGCAGTATTTT

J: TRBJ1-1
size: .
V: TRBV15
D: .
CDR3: CATSRDAIQRGTEAFF
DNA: TGTGCCACCAGCAGGGACGCAATACAGCGTGGGACTGAAGCTTTCTTT

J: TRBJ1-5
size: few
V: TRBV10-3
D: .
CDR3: CAISESQGSSNQPQHF
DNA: TGTGCCATCAGTGAGTCCCAGGGGAGTAGCAATCAGCCCCAGCATTTT

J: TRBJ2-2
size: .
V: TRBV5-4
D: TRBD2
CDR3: CASSLATSSGELFF
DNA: TGTGCCAGCAGCTTGGCGACTAGCTCCGGGGAGCTGTTTTTT

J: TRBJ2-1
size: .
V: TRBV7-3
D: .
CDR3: CASSPKGTLRVEQFF
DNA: TGTGCCAGCAGCCCGAAGGGAACTTTAAGGGTTGAGCAGTTCTTC

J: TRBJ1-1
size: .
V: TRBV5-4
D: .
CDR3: CASSWAVDNTEAFF
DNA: TGTGCCAGCAGCTGGGCCGTTGATAACACTGAAGCTTTCTTT